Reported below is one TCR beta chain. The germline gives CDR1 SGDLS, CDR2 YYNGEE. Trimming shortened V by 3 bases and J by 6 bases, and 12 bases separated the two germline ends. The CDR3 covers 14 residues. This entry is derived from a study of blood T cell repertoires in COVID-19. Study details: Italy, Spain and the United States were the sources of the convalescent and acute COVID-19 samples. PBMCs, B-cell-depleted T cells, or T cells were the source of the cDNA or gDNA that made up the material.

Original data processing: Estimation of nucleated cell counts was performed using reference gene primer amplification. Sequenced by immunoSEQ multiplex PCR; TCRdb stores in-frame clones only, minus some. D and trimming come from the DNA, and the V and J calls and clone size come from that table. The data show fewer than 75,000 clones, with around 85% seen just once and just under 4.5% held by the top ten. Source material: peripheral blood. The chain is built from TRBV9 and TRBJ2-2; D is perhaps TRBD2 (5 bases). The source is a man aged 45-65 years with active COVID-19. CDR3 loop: CASSAVWESGELFF. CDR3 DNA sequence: TGTGCCAGCAGCGCCGTATGGGAGTCCGGGGAGCTGTTTTTT.